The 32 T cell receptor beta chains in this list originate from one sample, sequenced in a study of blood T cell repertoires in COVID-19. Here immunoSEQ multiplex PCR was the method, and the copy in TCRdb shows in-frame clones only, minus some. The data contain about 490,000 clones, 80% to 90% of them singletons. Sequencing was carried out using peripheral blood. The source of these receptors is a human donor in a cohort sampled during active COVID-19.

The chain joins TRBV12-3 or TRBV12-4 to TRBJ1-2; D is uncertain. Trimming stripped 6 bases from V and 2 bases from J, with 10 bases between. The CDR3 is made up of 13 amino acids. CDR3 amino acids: CASSRTPNYGYTF. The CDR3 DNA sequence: TGTGCCAGCAGCCGTACTCCCAACTATGGCTACACCTTC.

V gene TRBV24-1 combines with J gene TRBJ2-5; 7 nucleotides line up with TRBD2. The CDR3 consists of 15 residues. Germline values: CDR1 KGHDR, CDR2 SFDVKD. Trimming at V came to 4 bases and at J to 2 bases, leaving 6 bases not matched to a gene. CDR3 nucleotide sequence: TGTGCCACCAGTGACCCGGGACTACCACAAGAGACCCAGTACTTC. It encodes CATSDPGLPQETQYF.

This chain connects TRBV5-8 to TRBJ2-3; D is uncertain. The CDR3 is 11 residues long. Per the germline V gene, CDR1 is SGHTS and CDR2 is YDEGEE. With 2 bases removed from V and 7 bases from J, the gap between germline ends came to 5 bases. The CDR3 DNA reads TGTGCCAGCAGCTTCGGGTATACGCAGTATTTT. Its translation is CASSFGYTQYF.

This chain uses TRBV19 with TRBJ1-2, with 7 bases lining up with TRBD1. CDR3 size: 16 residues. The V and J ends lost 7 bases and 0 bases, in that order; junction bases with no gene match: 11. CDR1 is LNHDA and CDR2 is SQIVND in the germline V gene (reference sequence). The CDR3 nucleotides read TGTGCCAGTATCTCAGGGGGGCAGACTTCTAACTATGGCTACACCTTC. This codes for CASISGGQTSNYGYTF. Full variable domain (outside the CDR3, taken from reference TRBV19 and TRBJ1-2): DGGITQSPKYLFRKEGQNVTLSCEQNLNHDAMYWYRQDPGQGLRLIYYSQIVNDFQKGDIAEGYSVSREKKESFPLTVTSAQKNPTAFYLCASISGGQTSNYGYTFGSGTRLTVV.

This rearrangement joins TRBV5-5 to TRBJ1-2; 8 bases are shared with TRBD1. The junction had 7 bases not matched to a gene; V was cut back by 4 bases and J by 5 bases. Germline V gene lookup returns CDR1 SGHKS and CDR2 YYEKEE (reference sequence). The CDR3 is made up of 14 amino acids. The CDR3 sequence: CASSPEDRGYGYTF. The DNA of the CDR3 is TGTGCCAGCAGCCCAGAAGACAGGGGATATGGCTACACCTTC.

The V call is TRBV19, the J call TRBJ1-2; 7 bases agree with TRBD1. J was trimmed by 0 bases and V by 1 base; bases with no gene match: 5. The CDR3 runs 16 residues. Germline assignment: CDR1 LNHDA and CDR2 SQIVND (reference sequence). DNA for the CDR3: TGTGCCAGTAGTATAGGCCGACAGGGAGCTAACTATGGCTACACCTTC. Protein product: CASSIGRQGANYGYTF. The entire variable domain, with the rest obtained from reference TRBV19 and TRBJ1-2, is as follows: DGGITQSPKYLFRKEGQNVTLSCEQNLNHDAMYWYRQDPGQGLRLIYYSQIVNDFQKGDIAEGYSVSREKKESFPLTVTSAQKNPTAFYLCASSIGRQGANYGYTFGSGTRLTVV.

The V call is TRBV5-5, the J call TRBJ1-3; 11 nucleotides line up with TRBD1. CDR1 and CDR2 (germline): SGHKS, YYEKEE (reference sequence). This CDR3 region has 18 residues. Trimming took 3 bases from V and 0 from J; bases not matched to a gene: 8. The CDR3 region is CASSWGQGGEGSGNTIYF. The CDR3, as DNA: TGTGCCAGCAGCTGGGGACAGGGGGGCGAAGGCTCTGGAAACACCATATATTTT.

For the CDR3, the DNA is TGTGCCTGGAGTGGGGGCGTCGTGCACACTGAAGCTTTCTTT. This codes for CAWSGGVVHTEAFF. The chain couples TRBV30 to TRBJ1-1; a possible D gene is TRBD1 (5 bases). The CDR3 is 14 amino acids. Trimming pared 1 base from V and 3 bases from J, leaving 12 bases between. Per germline, CDR1 GTSNPN and CDR2 SVGIG (reference sequence).

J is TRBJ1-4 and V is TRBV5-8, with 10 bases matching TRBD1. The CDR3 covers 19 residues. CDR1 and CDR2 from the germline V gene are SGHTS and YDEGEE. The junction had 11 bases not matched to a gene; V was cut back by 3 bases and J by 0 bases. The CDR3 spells CASSSRQGAVLSTNEKLFF. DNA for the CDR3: TGTGCCAGCAGCTCAAGACAGGGGGCCGTGCTTTCAACTAATGAAAAACTGTTTTTT.

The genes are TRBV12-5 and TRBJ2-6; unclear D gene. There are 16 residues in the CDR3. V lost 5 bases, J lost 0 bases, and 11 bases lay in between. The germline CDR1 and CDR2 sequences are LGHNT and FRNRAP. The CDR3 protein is CASGPLFISGANVLTF. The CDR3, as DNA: TGTGCTAGTGGTCCACTCTTTATCTCTGGGGCCAACGTCCTGACTTTC.

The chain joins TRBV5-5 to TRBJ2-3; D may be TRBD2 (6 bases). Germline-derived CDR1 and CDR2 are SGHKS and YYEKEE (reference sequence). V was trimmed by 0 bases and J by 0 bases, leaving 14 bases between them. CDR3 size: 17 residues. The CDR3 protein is CASSLALAVPSTDTQYF. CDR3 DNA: TGTGCCAGCAGCTTGGCCTTAGCGGTTCCTAGCACAGATACGCAGTATTTT.

The CDR3 loop reads CSVGQGTREQYF. CDR3 sequence (DNA): TGCAGCGTCGGACAGGGGACGCGCGAGCAGTACTTC. The rearrangement uses TRBV29-1 and TRBJ2-7; 9 bases line up with TRBD1. Germline V lookup: CDR1 SQVTM, CDR2 ANQGSEA. V shed 6 bases, J shed 6 bases, and the junction held 6 bases outside the gene matches. This CDR3 contains 12 residues.

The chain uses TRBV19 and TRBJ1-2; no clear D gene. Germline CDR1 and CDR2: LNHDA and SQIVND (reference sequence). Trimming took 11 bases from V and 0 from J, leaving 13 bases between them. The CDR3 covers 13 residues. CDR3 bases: TGTGCCTCCAGTGAGGGCCCTAACTATGGCTACACCTTC. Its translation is CASSEGPNYGYTF. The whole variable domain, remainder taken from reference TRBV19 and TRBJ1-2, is DGGITQSPKYLFRKEGQNVTLSCEQNLNHDAMYWYRQDPGQGLRLIYYSQIVNDFQKGDIAEGYSVSREKKESFPLTVTSAQKNPTAFYLCASSEGPNYGYTFGSGTRLTVV.

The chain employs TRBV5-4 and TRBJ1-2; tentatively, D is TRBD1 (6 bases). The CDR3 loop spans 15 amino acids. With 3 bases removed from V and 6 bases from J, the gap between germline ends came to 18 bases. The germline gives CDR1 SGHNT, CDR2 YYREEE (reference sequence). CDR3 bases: TGTGCCAGCAGCTCTTTTATACGACAGGAAAATGGCTACACCTTC. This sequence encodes CASSSFIRQENGYTF.

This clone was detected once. The CDR3 sequence: CASSVDTGANYGYTF. The CDR3 DNA sequence: TGTGCCAGCAGCGTAGACACAGGAGCTAACTATGGCTACACCTTC. J is TRBJ1-2 and V is TRBV9; the D gene is possibly TRBD1 (5 bases). Trimming stripped 0 bases from V and 0 bases from J, with 9 bases between. The CDR3 has 15 residues. CDR1 is SGDLS, CDR2 YYNGEE, per germline. Based on the CDR3 plus reference TRBV9 and TRBJ1-2, the full variable domain is DSGVTQTPKHLITATGQRVTLRCSPRSGDLSVYWYQQSLDQGLQFLIQYYNGEERAKGNILERFSAQQFPDLHSELNLSSLELGDSALYFCASSVDTGANYGYTFGSGTRLTVV.

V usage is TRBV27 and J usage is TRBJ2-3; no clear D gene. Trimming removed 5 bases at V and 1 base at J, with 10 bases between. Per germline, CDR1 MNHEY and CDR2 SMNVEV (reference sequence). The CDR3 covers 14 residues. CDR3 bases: TGTGCCAGCAGTCCTACAGTAGGCACAGATACGCAGTATTTT. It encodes CASSPTVGTDTQYF.

CDR3 amino acids: CASGLVLLRGGSGNTIYF. The CDR3 nucleotides read TGTGCTAGTGGTTTGGTACTCCTAAGGGGAGGCTCTGGAAACACCATATATTTT. The chain carries TRBV12-5 and TRBJ1-3; tentative D call: TRBD1 (5 bases). The germline V gene encodes CDR1 LGHNT and CDR2 FRNRAP. The CDR3 runs to 18 residues. Between the trimmed V and J ends, which lost 0 bases and 0 bases, there was a span of 15 bases.

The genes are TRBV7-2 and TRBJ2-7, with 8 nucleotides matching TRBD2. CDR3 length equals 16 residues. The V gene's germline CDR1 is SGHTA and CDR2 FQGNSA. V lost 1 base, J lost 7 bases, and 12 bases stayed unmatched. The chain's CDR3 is CASSLVNTAGAREQYF. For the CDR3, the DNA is TGTGCCAGCAGCTTAGTGAACACAGCGGGAGCACGAGAGCAGTACTTC. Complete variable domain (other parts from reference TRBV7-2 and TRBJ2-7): GAGVSQSPSNKVTEKGKDVELRCDPISGHTALYWYRQSLGQGLEFLIYFQGNSAPDKSGLPSDRFSAERTGGSVSTLTIQRTQQEDSAVYLCASSLVNTAGAREQYFGPGTRLTVT.

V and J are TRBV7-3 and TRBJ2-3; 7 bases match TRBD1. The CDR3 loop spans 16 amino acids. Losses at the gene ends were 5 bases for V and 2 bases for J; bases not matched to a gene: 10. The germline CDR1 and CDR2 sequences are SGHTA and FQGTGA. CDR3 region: CASSHMGQLPTDTQYF. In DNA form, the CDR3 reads TGTGCCAGCAGCCACATGGGACAGTTGCCCACAGATACGCAGTATTTT. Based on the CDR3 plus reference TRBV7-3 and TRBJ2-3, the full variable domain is GAGVSQTPSNKVTEKGKYVELRCDPISGHTALYWYRQSLGQGPEFLIYFQGTGAADDSGLPNDRFFAVRPEGSVSTLKIQRTERGDSAVYLCASSHMGQLPTDTQYFGPGTRLTVL.

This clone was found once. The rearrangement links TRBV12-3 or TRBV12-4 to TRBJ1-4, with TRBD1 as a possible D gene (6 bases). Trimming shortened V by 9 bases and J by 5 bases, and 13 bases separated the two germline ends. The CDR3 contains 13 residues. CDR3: CARRGGLNEKLFF. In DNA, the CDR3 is TGTGCCAGGAGGGGGGGCTTAAATGAAAAACTGTTTTTT.

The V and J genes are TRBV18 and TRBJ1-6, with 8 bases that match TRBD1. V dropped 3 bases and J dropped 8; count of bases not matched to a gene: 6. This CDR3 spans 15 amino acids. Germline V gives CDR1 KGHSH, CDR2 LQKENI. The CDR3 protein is CASSPSGGVYSPLHF. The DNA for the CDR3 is TGTGCCAGCTCACCTTCAGGGGGCGTATATTCACCCCTCCACTTT.

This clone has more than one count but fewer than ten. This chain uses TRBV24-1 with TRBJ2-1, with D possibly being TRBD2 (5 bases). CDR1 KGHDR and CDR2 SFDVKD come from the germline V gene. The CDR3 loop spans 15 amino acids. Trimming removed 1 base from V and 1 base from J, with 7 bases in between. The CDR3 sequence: CATSDFEGSYNEQFF. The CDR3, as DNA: TGTGCCACCAGTGATTTTGAGGGATCCTACAATGAGCAGTTCTTC.

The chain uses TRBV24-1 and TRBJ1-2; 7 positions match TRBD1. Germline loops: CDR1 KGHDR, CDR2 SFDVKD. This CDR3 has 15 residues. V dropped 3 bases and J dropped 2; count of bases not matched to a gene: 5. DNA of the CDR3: TGTGCCACCAGTGATACAGGGGAAATCAACTATGGCTACACCTTC. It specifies CATSDTGEINYGYTF.

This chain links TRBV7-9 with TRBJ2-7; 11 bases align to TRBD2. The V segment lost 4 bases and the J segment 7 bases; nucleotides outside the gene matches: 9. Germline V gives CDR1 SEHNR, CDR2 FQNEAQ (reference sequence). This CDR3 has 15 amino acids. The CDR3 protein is CASSSFSGRAGEQYF. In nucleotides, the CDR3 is TGTGCCAGCAGCTCCTTTAGCGGGAGGGCCGGAGAGCAGTACTTC.

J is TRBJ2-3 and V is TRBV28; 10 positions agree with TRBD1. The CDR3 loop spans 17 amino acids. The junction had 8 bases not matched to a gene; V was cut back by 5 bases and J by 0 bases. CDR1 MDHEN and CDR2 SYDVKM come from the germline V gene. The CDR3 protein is CASSAGQGTISTDTQYF. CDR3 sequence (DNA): TGTGCCAGCAGTGCGGGACAGGGGACCATCAGCACAGATACGCAGTATTTT.

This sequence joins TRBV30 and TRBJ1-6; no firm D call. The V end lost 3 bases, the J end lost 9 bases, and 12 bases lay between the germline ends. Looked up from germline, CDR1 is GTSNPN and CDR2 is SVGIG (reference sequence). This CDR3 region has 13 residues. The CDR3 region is CAWRAQSGSPLHF. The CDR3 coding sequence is TGTGCCTGGAGAGCCCAGTCGGGTTCACCCCTCCACTTT.

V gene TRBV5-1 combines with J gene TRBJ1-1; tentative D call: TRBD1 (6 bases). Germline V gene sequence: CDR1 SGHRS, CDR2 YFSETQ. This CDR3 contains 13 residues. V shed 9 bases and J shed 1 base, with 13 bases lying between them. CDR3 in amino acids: CANTDSTNTEAFF. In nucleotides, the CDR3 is TGCGCCAACACGGACAGTACGAACACTGAAGCTTTCTTT.

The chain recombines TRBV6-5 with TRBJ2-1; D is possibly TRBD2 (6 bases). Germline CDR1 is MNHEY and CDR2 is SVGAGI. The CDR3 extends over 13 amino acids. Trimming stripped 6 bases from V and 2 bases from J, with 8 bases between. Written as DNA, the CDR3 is TGTGCCAGCAGATGGAGGGCCTACAATGAGCAGTTCTTC. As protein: CASRWRAYNEQFF.

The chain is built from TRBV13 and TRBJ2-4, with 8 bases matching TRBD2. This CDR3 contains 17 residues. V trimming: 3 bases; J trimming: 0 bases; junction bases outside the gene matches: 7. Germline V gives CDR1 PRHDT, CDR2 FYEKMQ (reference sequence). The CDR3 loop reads CASSLVYSGVAKNIQYF. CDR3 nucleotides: TGTGCCAGCAGCTTGGTCTATAGCGGGGTAGCCAAAAACATTCAGTACTTC. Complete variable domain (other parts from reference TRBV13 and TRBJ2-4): AAGVIQSPRHLIKEKRETATLKCYPIPRHDTVYWYQQGPGQDPQFLISFYEKMQSDKGSIPDRFSAQQFSDYHSELNMSSLELGDSALYFCASSLVYSGVAKNIQYFGAGTRLSVL.

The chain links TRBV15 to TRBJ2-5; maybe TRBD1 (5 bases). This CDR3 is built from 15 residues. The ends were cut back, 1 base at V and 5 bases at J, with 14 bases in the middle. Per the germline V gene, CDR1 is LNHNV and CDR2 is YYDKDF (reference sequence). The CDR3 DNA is TGTGCCACCAGCAGAGGAGCCACAGGTCCCGAGACCCAGTACTTC. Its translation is CATSRGATGPETQYF.

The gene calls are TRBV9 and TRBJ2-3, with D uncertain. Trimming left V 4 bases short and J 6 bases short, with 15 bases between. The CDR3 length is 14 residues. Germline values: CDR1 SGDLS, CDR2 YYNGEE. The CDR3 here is CASSPRVSADTQYF. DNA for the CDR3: TGTGCCAGCAGCCCCCGGGTCTCTGCTGATACGCAGTATTTT.

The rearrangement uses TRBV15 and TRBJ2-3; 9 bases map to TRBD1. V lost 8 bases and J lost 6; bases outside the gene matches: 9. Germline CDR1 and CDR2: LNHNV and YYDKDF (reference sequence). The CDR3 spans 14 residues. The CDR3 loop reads CATSIQGALDTQYF. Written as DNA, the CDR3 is TGTGCCACCTCGATACAGGGGGCGTTGGATACGCAGTATTTT. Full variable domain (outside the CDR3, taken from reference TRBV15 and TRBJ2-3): DAMVIQNPRYQVTQFGKPVTLSCSQTLNHNVMYWYQQKSSQAPKLLFHYYDKDFNNEADTPDNFQSRRPNTSFCFLDIRSPGLGDTAMYLCATSIQGALDTQYFGPGTRLTVL.